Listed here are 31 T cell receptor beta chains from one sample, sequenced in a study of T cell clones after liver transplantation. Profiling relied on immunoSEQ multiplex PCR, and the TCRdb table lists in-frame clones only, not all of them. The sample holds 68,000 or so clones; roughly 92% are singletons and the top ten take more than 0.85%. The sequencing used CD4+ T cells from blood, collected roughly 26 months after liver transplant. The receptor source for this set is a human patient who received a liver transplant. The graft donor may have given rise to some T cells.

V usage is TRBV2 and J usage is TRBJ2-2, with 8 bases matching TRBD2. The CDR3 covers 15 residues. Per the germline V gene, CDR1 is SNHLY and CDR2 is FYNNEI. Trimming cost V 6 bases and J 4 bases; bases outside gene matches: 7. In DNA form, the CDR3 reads TGTGCCAGCAGGAGCGGGAGCGCTGGCACCGGGGAGCTGTTTTTT. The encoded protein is CASRSGSAGTGELFF.

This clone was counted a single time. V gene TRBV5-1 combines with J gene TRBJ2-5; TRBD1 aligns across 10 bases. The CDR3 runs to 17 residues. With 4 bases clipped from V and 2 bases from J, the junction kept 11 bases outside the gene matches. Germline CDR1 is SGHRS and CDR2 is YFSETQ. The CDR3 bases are TGCGCCAGCAGCCAAGGACAGGGGGGGAGCACACAAGAGACCCAGTACTTC. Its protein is CASSQGQGGSTQETQYF.

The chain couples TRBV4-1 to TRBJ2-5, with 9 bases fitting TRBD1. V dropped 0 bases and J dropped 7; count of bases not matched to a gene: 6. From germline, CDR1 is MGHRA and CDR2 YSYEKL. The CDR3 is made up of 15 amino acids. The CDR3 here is CASSQEMPGQGTQYF. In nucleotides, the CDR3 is TGCGCCAGCAGCCAAGAAATGCCGGGACAGGGGACCCAGTACTTC.

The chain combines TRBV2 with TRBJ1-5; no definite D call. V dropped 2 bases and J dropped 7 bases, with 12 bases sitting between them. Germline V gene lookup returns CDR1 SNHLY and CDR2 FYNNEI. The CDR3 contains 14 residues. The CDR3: CASSEIAVGQPQHF. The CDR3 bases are TGTGCCAGCAGTGAAATTGCGGTTGGCCAGCCCCAGCATTTT. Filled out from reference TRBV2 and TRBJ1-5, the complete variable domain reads EPEVTQTPSHQVTQMGQEVILRCVPISNHLYFYWYRQILGQKVEFLVSFYNNEISEKSEIFDDQFSVERPDGSNFTLKIRSTKLEDSAMYFCASSEIAVGQPQHFGDGTRLSIL.

The CDR3 here is CASSVARGNLAGDTGELFF. The CDR3 region has the DNA TGTGCCAGCAGCGTAGCACGGGGGAACCTAGCGGGAGACACCGGGGAGCTGTTTTTT. The chain couples TRBV9 to TRBJ2-2; 10 nucleotides line up with TRBD2. V lost 0 bases to trimming and J lost 3 bases; unmatched junction nucleotides: 11. Germline loops: CDR1 SGDLS, CDR2 YYNGEE. CDR3 length: 19 amino acids. The whole variable domain, filled in from reference TRBV9 and TRBJ2-2, reads DSGVTQTPKHLITATGQRVTLRCSPRSGDLSVYWYQQSLDQGLQFLIQYYNGEERAKGNILERFSAQQFPDLHSELNLSSLELGDSALYFCASSVARGNLAGDTGELFFGEGSRLTVL.

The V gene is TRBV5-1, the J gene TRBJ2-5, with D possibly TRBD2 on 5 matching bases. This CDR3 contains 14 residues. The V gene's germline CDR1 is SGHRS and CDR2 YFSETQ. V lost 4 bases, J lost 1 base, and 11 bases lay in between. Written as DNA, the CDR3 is TGCGCCAGCAGCGTTGAGCGGACCCAAGAGACCCAGTACTTC. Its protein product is CASSVERTQETQYF.

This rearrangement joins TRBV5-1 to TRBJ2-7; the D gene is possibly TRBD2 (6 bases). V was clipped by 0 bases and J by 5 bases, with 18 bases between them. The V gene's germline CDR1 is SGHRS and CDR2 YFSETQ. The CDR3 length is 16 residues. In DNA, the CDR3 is TGCGCCAGCAGCTTGGTAAGCGGGTCCACGGGAGACGAGCAGTACTTC. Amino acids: CASSLVSGSTGDEQYF.

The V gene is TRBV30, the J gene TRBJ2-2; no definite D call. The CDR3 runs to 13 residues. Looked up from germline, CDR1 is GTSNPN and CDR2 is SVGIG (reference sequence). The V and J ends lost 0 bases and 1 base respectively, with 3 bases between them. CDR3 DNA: TGTGCCTGGAGTGTGCAGAACACCGGGGAGCTGTTTTTT. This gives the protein CAWSVQNTGELFF.

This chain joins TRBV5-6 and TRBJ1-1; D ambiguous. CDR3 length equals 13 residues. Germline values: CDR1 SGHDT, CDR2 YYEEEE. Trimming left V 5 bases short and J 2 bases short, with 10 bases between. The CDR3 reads CASRRTGNTEAFF. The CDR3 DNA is TGTGCCAGCAGACGAACGGGTAACACTGAAGCTTTCTTT. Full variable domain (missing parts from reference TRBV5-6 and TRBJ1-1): DAGVTQSPTHLIKTRGQQVTLRCSPKSGHDTVSWYQQALGQGPQFIFQYYEEEERQRGNFPDRFSGHQFPNYSSELNVNALLLGDSALYLCASRRTGNTEAFFGQGTRLTVV.

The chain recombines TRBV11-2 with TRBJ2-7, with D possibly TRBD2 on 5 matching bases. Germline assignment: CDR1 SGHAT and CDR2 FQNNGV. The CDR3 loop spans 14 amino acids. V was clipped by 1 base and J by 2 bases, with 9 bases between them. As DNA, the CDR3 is TGTGCCAGCAGCTTAGCCGGGGTAACCTACGAGCAGTACTTC. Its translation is CASSLAGVTYEQYF.

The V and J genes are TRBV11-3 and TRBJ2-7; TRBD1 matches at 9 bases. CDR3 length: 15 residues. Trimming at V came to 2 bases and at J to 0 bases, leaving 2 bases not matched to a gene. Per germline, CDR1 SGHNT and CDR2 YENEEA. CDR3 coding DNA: TGTGCCAGCAGCTTAATGGGACAGGGCTCCTACGAGCAGTACTTC. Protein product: CASSLMGQGSYEQYF.

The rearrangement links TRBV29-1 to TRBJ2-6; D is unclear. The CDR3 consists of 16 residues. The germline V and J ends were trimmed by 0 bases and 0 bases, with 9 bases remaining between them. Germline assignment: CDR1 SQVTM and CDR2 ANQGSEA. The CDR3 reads CSVEDYISSGANVLTF. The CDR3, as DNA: TGCAGCGTTGAAGATTATATCTCCTCTGGGGCCAACGTCCTGACTTTC.

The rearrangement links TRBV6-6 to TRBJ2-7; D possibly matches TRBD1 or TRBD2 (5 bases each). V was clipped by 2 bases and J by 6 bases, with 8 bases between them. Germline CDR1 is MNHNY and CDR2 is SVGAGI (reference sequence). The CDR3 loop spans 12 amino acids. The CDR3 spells CASSYGGREQYF. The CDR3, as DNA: TGTGCCAGCAGTTACGGGGGTCGCGAGCAGTACTTC.

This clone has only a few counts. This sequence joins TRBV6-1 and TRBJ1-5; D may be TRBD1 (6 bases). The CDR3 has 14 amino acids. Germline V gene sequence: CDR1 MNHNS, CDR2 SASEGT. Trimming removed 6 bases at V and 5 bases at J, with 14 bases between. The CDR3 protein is CASREGGMDQPQHF. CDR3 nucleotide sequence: TGTGCCAGCAGGGAGGGGGGGATGGATCAGCCCCAGCATTTT.

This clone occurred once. CDR3 sequence: CASRQIAGGVDEQFF. The CDR3 DNA sequence: TGTGCCAGCAGACAAATAGCGGGAGGGGTCGATGAGCAGTTCTTC. The chain links TRBV2 to TRBJ2-1; 11 nucleotides match TRBD2. Trimming took 6 bases from V and 8 from J; bases not matched to a gene: 9. Germline values: CDR1 SNHLY, CDR2 FYNNEI. This CDR3 is built from 15 residues.

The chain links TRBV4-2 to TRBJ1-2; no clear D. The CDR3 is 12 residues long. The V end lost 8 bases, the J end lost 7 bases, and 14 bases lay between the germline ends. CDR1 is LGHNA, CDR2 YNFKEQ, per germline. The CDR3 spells CASSPSASGYTF. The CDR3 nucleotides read TGTGCCAGCTCCCCTTCGGCAAGTGGCTACACCTTC.

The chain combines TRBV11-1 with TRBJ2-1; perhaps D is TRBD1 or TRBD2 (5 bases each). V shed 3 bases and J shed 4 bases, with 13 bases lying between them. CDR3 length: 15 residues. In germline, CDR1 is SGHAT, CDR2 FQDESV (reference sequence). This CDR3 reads CASSLGDAEYNEQFF. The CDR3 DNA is TGTGCCAGCAGCTTGGGGGACGCTGAATACAATGAGCAGTTCTTC.

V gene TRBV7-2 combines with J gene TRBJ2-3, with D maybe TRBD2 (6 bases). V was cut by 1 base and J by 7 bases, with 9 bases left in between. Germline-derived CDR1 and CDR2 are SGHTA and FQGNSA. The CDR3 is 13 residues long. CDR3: CASSLEAGNTQYF. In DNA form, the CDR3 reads TGTGCCAGCAGCTTAGAGGCGGGGAATACGCAGTATTTT.

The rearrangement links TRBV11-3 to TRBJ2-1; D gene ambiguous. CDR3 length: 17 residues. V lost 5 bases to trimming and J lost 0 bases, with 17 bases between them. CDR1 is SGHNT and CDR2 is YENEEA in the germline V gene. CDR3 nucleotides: TGTGCCAGCAGCGGGTTTAATCGGTGGGACTCCTACAATGAGCAGTTCTTC. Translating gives CASSGFNRWDSYNEQFF.

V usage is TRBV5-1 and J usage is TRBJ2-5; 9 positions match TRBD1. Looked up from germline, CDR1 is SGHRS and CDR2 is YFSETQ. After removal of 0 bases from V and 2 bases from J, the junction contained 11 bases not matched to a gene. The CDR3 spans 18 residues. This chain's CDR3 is CASSLARGQGKTQETQYF. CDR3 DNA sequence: TGCGCCAGCAGCTTGGCACGGGGACAGGGCAAAACTCAAGAGACCCAGTACTTC.

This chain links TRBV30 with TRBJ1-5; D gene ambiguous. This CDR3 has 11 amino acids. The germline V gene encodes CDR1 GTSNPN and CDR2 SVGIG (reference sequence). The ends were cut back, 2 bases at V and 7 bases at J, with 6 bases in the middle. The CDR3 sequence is CAWSKGQPQHF. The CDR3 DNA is TGTGCCTGGAGTAAGGGCCAGCCCCAGCATTTT.

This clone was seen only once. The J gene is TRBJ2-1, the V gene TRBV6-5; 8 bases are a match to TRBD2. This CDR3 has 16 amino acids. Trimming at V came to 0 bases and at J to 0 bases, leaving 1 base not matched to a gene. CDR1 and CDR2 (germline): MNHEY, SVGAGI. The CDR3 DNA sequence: TGTGCCAGCAGTTACTCCGGGAGGGGCTCCTACAATGAGCAGTTCTTC. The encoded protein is CASSYSGRGSYNEQFF.

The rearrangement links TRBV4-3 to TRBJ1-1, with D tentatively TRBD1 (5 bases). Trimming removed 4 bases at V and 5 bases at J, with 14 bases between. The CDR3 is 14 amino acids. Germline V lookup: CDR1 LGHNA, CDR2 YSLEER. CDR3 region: CASSLSVGTTEAFF. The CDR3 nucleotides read TGCGCCAGCAGCCTAAGTGTGGGGACGACTGAAGCTTTCTTT.

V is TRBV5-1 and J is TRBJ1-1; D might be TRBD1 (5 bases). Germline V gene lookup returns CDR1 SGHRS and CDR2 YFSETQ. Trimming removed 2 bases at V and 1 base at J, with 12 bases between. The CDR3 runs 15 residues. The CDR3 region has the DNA TGCGCCAGCAGCTTTCGGATTGACAGGAACACTGAAGCTTTCTTT. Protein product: CASSFRIDRNTEAFF. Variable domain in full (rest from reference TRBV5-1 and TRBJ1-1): KAGVTQTPRYLIKTRGQQVTLSCSPISGHRSVSWYQQTPGQGLQFLFEYFSETQRNKGNFPGRFSGRQFSNSRSEMNVSTLELGDSALYLCASSFRIDRNTEAFFGQGTRLTVV.

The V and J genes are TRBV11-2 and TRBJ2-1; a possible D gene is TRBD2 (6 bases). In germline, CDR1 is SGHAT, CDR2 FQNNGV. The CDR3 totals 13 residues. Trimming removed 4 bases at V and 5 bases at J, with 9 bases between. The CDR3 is CASSSGLNNEQFF. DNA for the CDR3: TGTGCCAGCAGCTCCGGACTAAACAATGAGCAGTTCTTC.

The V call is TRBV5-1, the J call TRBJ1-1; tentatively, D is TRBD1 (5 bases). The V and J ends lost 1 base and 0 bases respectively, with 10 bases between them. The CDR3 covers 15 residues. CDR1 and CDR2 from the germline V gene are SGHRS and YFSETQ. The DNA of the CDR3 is TGCGCCAGCAGCTTGACGGGACTTATGAACACTGAAGCTTTCTTT. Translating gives CASSLTGLMNTEAFF.

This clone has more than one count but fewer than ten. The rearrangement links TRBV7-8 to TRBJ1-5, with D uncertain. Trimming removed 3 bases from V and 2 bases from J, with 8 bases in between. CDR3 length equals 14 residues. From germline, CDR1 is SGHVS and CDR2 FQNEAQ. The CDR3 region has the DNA TGTGCCAGCAGCTTGACCGGCGGCAATCAGCCCCAGCATTTT. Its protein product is CASSLTGGNQPQHF.

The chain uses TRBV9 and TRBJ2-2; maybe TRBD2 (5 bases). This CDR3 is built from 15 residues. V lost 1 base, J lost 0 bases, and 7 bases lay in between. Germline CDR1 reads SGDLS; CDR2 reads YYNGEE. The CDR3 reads CASSVPGTNTGELFF. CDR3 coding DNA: TGTGCCAGCAGCGTACCCGGGACGAACACCGGGGAGCTGTTTTTT.

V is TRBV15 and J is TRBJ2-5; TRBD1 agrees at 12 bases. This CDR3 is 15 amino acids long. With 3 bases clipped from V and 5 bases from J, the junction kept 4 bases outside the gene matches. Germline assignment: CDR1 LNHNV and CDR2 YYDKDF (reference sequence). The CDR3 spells CATSRGQGAEETQYF. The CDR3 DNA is TGTGCCACCAGCAGGGGACAGGGGGCCGAGGAGACCCAGTACTTC.

In DNA form, the CDR3 reads TGTGCCATCAGTGTCGCTAGACTCTACGAGCAGTACTTC. This codes for CAISVARLYEQYF. The gene calls are TRBV10-3 and TRBJ2-7; D remains unclear. V was cut by 4 bases and J by 3 bases, with 10 bases left in between. Germline assignment: CDR1 ENHRY and CDR2 SYGVKD. CDR3 length: 13 residues.

The CDR3 is CAISESSYEQYF. The CDR3 coding sequence is TGTGCCATTTCAGAGAGCTCCTACGAGCAGTACTTC. V is TRBV10-3 and J is TRBJ2-7; D unclear. The CDR3 spans 12 residues. Trimming removed 9 bases from V and 0 bases from J, with 9 bases in between. Germline values: CDR1 ENHRY, CDR2 SYGVKD.